This T cell receptor beta chain was observed in a study of Ad26.COV2.S vaccination and SARS-CoV-2 variants. This clone has a single count. Treatment given: some 19 received Ad26.COV2.S at low or high dose, single or two shots; 5 received placebo; per-sample allocation not given. Collection of samples fell on day 63 after the first vaccine or placebo injection. In the vaccine, an Ad26 vector expressed the SARS-CoV-2 spike of the Wuhan strain. Germline assignment: CDR1 MDHEN and CDR2 SYDVKM. The V end lost 5 bases, the J end lost 5 bases, and 16 bases lay between the germline ends. There are 14 residues in the CDR3. Assay: immunoSEQ multiplex PCR; the TCRdb copy retains only in-frame clones and omits some. The sample lists about 330,000 clones; approximately 87% were seen once.

The source material was peripheral blood, sampled in a trial of Ad26.COV2.S vaccine versus placebo. The V gene is TRBV28, the J gene TRBJ2-7, with D unclear. The clonotype originates from a person between 18 and 59 years old who received the Ad26.COV2.S COVID-19 vaccine or a placebo. The CDR3, as DNA: TGTGCCAGCAGTCATACCCTAGGCCCTAACGAGCAGTACTTC. The encoded protein is CASSHTLGPNEQYF.